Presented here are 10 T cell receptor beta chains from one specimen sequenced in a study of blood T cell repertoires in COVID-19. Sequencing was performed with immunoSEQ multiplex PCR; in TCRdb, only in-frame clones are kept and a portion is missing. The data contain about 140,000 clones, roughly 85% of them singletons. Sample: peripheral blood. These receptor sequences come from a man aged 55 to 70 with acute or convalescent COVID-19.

In nucleotides, the CDR3 is TGTGCCAGTAAAACGGGGAAAACTGAAGCTTTCTTT. This gives the protein CASKTGKTEAFF. The chain employs TRBV19 and TRBJ1-1; D gene unclear. Looked up from germline, CDR1 is LNHDA and CDR2 is SQIVND (reference sequence). The CDR3 runs to 12 residues. V shed 7 bases and J shed 5 bases, with 11 bases lying between them.

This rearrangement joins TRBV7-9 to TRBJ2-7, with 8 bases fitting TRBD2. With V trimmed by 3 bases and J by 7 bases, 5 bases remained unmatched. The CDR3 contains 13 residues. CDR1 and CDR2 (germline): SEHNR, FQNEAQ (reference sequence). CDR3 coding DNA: TGTGCCAGCAGCTTGGCGGGGGGCCAGGAGCAGTACTTC. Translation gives CASSLAGGQEQYF.

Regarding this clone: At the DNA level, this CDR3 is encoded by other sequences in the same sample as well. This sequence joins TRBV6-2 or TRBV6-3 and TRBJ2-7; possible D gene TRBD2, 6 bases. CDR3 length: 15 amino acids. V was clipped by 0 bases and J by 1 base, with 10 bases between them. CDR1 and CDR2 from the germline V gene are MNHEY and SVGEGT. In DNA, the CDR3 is TGTGCCAGCAGTTACTCGACTAGTAGATCCTACGAGCAGTACTTC. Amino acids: CASSYSTSRSYEQYF.

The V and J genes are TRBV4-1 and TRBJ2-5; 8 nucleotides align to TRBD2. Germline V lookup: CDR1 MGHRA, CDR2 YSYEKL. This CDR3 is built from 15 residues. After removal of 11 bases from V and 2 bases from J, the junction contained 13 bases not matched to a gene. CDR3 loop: CAPRRGGTTQETQYF. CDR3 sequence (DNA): TGCGCCCCCCGCCGGGGGGGGACTACACAAGAGACCCAGTACTTC.

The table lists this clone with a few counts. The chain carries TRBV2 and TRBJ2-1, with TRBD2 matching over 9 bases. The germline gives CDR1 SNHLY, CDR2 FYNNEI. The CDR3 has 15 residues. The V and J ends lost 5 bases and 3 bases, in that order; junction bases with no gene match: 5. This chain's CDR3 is CASSPSTSGYNEQFF. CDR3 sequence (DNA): TGTGCCAGCAGTCCCTCGACTAGCGGCTACAATGAGCAGTTCTTC.

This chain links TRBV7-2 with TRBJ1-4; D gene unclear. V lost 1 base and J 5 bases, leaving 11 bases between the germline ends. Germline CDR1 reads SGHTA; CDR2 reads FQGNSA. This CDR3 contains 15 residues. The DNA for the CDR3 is TGTGCCAGCAGCTTAGAGACGGGTAGAAATGAAAAACTGTTTTTT. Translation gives CASSLETGRNEKLFF.

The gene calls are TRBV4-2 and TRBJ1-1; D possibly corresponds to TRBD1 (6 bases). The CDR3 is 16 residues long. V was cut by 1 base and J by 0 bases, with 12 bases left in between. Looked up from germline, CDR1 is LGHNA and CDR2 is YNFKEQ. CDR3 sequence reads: CASSQAPGQLNTEAFF. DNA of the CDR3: TGTGCCAGCAGCCAAGCCCCGGGACAACTGAACACTGAAGCTTTCTTT.

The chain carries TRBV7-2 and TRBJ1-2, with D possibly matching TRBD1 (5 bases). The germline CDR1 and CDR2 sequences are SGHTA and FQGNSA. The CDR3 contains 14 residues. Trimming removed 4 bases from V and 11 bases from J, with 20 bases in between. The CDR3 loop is CASSSAGLLQGYTF. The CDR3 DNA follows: TGTGCCAGCAGCTCCGCGGGACTTTTACAAGGATACACCTTC.

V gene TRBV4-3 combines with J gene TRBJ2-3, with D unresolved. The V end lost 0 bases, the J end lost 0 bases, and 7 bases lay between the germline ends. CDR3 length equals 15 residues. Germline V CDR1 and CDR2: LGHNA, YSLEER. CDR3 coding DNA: TGCGCCAGCAGCCAAGACTCGCGGAGCACAGATACGCAGTATTTT. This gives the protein CASSQDSRSTDTQYF.

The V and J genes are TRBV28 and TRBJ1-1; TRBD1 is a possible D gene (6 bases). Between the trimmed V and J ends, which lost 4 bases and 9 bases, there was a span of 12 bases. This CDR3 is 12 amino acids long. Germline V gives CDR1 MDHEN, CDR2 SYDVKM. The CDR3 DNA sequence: TGTGCCAGCAGTTATATCGACAGGAAAGCTTTCTTT. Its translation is CASSYIDRKAFF.